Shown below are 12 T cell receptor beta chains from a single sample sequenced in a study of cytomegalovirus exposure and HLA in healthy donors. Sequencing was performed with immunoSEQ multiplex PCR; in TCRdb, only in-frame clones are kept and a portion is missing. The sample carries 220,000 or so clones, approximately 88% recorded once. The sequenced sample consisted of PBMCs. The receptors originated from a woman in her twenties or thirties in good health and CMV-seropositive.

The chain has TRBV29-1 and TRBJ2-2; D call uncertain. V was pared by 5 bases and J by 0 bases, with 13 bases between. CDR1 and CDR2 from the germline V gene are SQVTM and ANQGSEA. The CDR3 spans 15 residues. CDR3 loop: CSVLGVGSNTGELFF. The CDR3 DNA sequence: TGCAGCGTTCTTGGGGTAGGCTCGAACACCGGGGAGCTGTTTTTT.

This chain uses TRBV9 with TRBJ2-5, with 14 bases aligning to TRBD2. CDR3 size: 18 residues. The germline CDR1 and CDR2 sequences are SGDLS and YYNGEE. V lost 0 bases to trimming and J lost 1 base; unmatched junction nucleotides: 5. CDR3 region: CASSVGLAGGSGQETQYF. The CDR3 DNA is TGTGCCAGCAGCGTAGGACTAGCGGGAGGGTCGGGCCAAGAGACCCAGTACTTC.

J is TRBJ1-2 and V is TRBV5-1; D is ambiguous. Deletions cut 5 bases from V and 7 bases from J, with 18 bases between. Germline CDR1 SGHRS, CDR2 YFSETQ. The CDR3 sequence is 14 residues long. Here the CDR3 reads CASRMSAGTPGYTF. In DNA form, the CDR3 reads TGCGCCAGCAGGATGTCTGCAGGTACCCCTGGCTACACCTTC.

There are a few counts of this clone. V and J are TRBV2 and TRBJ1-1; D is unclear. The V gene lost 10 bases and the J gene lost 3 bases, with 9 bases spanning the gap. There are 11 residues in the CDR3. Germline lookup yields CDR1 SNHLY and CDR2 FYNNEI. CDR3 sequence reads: CATRGYTEAFF. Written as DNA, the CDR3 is TGTGCCACGCGGGGTTACACTGAAGCTTTCTTT. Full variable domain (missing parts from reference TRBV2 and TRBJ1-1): EPEVTQTPSHQVTQMGQEVILRCVPISNHLYFYWYRQILGQKVEFLVSFYNNEISEKSEIFDDQFSVERPDGSNFTLKIRSTKLEDSAMYFCATRGYTEAFFGQGTRLTVV.

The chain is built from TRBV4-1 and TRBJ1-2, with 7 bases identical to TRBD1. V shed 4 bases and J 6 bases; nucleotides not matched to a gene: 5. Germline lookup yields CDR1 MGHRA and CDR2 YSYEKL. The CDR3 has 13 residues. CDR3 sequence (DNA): TGCGCCAGCAGCCGAAGACAGGGAGATGGCTACACCTTC. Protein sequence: CASSRRQGDGYTF.

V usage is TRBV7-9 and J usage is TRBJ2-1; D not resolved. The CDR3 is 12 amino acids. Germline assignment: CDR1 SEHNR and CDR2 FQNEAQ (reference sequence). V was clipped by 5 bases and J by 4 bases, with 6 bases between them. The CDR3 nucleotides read TGTGCCAGCAGCACCCGTTACAATGAGCAGTTCTTC. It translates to CASSTRYNEQFF.

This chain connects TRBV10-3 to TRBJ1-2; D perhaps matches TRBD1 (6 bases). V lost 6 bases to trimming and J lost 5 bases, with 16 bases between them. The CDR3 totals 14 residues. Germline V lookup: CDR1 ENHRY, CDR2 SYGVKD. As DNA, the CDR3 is TGTGCCATCAGACAAAACAGGGAATGGTATGGCTACACCTTC. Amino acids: CAIRQNREWYGYTF.

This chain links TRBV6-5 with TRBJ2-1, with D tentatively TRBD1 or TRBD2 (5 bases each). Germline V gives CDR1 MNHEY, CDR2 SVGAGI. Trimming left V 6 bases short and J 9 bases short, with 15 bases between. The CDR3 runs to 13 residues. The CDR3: CASRRGPRTEQFF. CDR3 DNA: TGTGCCAGCAGGAGGGGTCCTAGGACTGAGCAGTTCTTC.

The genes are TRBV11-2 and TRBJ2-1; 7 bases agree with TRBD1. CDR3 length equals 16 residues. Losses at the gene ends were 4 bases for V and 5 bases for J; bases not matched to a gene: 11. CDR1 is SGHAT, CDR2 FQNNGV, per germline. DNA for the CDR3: TGTGCCAGCAGCTCCACCGAGACAGGGTCCAACAATGAGCAGTTCTTC. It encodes CASSSTETGSNNEQFF.

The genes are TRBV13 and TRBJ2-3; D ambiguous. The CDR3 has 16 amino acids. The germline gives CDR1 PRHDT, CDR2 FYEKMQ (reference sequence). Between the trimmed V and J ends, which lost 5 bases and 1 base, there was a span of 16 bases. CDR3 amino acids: CASSKRGVWGTDTQYF. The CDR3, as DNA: TGTGCCAGCAGCAAGAGAGGAGTGTGGGGCACAGATACGCAGTATTTT. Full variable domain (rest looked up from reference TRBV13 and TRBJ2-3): AAGVIQSPRHLIKEKRETATLKCYPIPRHDTVYWYQQGPGQDPQFLISFYEKMQSDKGSIPDRFSAQQFSDYHSELNMSSLELGDSALYFCASSKRGVWGTDTQYFGPGTRLTVL.

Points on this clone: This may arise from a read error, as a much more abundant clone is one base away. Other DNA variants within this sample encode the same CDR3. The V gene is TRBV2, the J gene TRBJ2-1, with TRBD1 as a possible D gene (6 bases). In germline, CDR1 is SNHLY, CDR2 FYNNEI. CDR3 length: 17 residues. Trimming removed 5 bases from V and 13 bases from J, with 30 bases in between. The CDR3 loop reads CASSPAPSNTLGAEQFF. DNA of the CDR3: TGTGCCAGCAGTCCCGCCCCCTCTAATACCCTGGGGGCTGAACAGTTCTTC. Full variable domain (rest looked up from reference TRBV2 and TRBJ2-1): EPEVTQTPSHQVTQMGQEVILRCVPISNHLYFYWYRQILGQKVEFLVSFYNNEISEKSEIFDDQFSVERPDGSNFTLKIRSTKLEDSAMYFCASSPAPSNTLGAEQFFGPGTRLTVL.

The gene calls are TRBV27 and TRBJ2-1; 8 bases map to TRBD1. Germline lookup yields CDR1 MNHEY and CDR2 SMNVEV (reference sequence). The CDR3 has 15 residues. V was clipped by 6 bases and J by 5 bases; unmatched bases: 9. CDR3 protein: CASSRDRGLNNEQFF. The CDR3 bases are TGTGCCAGCAGCCGCGACAGGGGTCTTAACAATGAGCAGTTCTTC.